Listed here is a single T cell receptor beta chain. The antigen is not known. This entry is derived from a study of shared clonotypes between healthy human individuals. The study, taken as a whole, reports: Naive CD4 clonotypes were shared across a handful of donors at approximately 5.3%.

V dropped 5 bases and J dropped 6; count of bases not matched to a gene: 9. Germline V gene sequence: CDR1 PRHDT, CDR2 FYEKMQ (reference sequence). The CDR3 has 14 residues. Tens of thousands of T cell genomes, or about 200 ng DNA, went into the sorted-subset replicate PCRs. Assay: immunoSEQ multiplex PCR; the TCRdb copy retains only in-frame clones and omits some. The table has about 2.2 million clones, around 93% seen once. Positively selected for CCR7, the CD45RO-negative cells used as naive CD8 cells excluded terminally differentiated effector memory CD45RA+ cells. The donors were adults (healthy and HIV-negative) with no recent acute infections or vaccinations.

This chain uses TRBV13 with TRBJ2-7, with 8 nucleotides matching TRBD1. The receptor was isolated from a man aged 18 to 30 in good health. Some clones in this sample may be carry-over from other donors' samples. Sequenced sample: naive CD8+ T cells from PBMCs. The CDR3 here is CASSPRTGNGEQYF. CDR3 sequence (DNA): TGTGCCAGCAGCCCCCGGACAGGGAACGGCGAGCAGTACTTC. The full variable domain, rest sourced from reference TRBV13 and TRBJ2-7, is AAGVIQSPRHLIKEKRETATLKCYPIPRHDTVYWYQQGPGQDPQFLISFYEKMQSDKGSIPDRFSAQQFSDYHSELNMSSLELGDSALYFCASSPRTGNGEQYFGPGTRLTVT.